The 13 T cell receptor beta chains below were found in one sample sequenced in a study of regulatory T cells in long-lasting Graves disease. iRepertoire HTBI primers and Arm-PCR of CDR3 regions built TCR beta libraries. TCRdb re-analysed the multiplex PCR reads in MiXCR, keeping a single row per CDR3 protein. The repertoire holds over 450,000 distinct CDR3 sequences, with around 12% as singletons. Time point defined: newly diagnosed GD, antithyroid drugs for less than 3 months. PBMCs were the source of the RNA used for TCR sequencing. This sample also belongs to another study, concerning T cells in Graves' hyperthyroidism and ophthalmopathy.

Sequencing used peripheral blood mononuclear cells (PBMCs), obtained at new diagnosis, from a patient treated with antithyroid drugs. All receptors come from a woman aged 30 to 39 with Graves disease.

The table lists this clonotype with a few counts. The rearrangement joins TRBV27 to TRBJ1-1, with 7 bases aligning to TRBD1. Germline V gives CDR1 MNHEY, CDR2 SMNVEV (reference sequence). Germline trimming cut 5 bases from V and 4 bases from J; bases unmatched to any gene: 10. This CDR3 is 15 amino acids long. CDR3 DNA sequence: TGTGCCAGCAGTACAAGGCCGGGACAGCCCACTGAAGCTTTCTTT. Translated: CASSTRPGQPTEAFF.

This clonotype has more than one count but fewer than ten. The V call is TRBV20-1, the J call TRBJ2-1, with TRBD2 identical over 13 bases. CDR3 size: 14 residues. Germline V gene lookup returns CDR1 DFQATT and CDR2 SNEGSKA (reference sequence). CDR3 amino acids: CSTRTSGRINEQFF. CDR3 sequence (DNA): TGCAGCACCCGGACTAGCGGGAGAATAAATGAGCAGTTCTTC.

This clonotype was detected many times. The CDR3 here is CASRVAGGGFGEQFF. In DNA, the CDR3 is TGTGCCAGCAGGGTAGCGGGAGGGGGGTTCGGTGAGCAGTTCTTC. This chain links TRBV7-2 with TRBJ2-1; 11 bases fit TRBD2. The CDR3 runs 15 residues. Germline V gene data show CDR1 as SGHTA and CDR2 as FQGNSA. After removal of 6 bases from V and 9 bases from J, the junction contained 10 bases not matched to a gene.

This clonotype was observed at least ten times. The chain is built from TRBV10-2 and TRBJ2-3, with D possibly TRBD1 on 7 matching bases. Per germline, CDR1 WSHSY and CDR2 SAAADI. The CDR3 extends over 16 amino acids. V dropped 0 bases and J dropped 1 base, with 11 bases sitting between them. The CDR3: CASSESAGGRTDTQYF. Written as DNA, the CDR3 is TGCGCCAGCAGTGAGTCGGCAGGGGGGCGCACAGATACGCAGTATTTT.

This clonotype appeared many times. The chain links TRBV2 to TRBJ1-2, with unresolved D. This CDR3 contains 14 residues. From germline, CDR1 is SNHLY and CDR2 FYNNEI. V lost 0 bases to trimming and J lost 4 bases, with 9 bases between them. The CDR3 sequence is CASSEALRGYGYTF. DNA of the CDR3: TGTGCCAGCAGTGAAGCGCTTCGGGGCTATGGCTACACCTTC.

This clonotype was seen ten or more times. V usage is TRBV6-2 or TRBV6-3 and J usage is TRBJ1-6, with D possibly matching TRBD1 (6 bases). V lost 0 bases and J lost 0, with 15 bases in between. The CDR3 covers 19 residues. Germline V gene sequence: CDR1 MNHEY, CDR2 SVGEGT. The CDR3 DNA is TGTGCCAGCAGTTACTCGACATGGGACACGAGCTCCTATAATTCACCCCTCCACTTT. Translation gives CASSYSTWDTSSYNSPLHF.

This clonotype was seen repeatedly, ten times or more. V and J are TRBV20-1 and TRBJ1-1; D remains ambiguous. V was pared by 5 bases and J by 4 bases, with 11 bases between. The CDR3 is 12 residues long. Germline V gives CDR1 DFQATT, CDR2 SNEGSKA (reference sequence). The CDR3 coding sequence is TGCAGTGCTCCTAATCGAGGCACTGAAGCTTTCTTT. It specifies CSAPNRGTEAFF.

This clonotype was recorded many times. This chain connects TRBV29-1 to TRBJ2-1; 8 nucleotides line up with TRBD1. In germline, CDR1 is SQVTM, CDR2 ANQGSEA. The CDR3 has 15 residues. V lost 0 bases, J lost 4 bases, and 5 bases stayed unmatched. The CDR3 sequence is CSVEDQGATYNEQFF. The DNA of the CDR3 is TGCAGCGTTGAAGATCAGGGGGCAACTTACAATGAGCAGTTCTTC.

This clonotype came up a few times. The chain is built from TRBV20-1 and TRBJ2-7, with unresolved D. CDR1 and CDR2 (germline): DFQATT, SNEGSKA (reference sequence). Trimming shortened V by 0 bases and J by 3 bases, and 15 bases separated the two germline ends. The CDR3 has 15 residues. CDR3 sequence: CSARDLGSPLYEQYF. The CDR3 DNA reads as TGCAGTGCTAGAGATCTTGGGTCCCCCCTCTACGAGCAGTACTTC.

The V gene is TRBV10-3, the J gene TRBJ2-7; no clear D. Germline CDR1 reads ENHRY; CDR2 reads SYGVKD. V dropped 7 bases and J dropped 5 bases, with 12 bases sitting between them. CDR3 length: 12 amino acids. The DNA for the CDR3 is TGTGCCATCAACGGAAACAATGACGAGCAGTACTTC. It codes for CAINGNNDEQYF.

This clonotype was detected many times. The CDR3: CASSYQDLNTEAFF. CDR3 sequence (DNA): TGTGCCAGTAGTTACCAGGACTTGAACACTGAAGCTTTCTTT. The V and J genes are TRBV19 and TRBJ1-1; D call uncertain. Trimming pared 5 bases from V and 0 bases from J, leaving 10 bases between. The germline gives CDR1 LNHDA, CDR2 SQIVND (reference sequence). This CDR3 has 14 residues.

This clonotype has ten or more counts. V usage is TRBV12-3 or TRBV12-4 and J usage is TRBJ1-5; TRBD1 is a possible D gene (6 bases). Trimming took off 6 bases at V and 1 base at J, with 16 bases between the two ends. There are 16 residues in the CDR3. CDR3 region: CASSLSGGVSNQPQHF. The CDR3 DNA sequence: TGTGCCAGCAGCTTATCGGGGGGCGTCAGCAATCAGCCCCAGCATTTT.

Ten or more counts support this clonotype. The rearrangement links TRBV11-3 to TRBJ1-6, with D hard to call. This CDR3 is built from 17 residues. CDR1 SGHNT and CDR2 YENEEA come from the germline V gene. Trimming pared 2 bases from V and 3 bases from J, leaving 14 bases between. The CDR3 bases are TGTGCCAGCAGCTTAAGAGCAACGACAAGCTATAATTCACCCCTCCACTTT. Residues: CASSLRATTSYNSPLHF.